This T cell receptor beta chain was sequenced in a study of blood T cell repertoires in COVID-19. Turning to the study itself: The origin of the acute and convalescent COVID-19 samples was the United States, Italy and Spain. Sample material is recorded as cDNA or gDNA derived from T cells, B-cell-depleted T cells, or PBMCs.

How the authors handled the data: For nucleated cells, counts were estimated from reference gene primer amplification. TCRdb keeps only in-frame clones here, not all; method: immunoSEQ multiplex PCR. For V, J and clone size, that table is used; D and trimming come from the DNA. Here the sample spans approximately 250,000 clones, over 70% being singletons. This clone was observed a few times. Germline trimming cut 4 bases from V and 5 bases from J; bases unmatched to any gene: 14. The length of the CDR3 is 17 residues. Per germline, CDR1 SGHRS and CDR2 YFSETQ. The chain links TRBV5-1 to TRBJ2-5, with 10 bases matching TRBD2. This TCR was recovered from a human donor in a cohort sampled during active COVID-19. The specimen sequenced was peripheral blood. CDR3 sequence (DNA): TGCGCCAGCAGCCTGACCGCTAGCGGGGGCCCGGGGGAGACCCAGTACTTC. It yields the protein CASSLTASGGPGETQYF.